This T cell receptor beta chain was identified during a study of cytomegalovirus exposure and HLA in healthy donors. This PCR relied on a set of 60 Vbeta primers and 13 Jbeta primers. Using immunoSEQ multiplex PCR, the repertoire was profiled, and TCRdb retains in-frame clones only, with some absent. The table records roughly 130,000 clones, just under 75% of them present only once. Concerning this clone itself: What it binds is unknown.

CDR3 length equals 15 residues. Germline V lookup: CDR1 MNHNS, CDR2 SASEGT. The J segment lost 0 bases and the V segment lost 5 bases, leaving 5 bases of the junction unmatched. Findings and limits, study-wide: Later analysis reportedly placed an Asian-associated ancestry cluster below the approximately 650-donor mean in N-insertions. Several of the most significant clusters appeared linked to common viral pathogens, based on a later analysis. A later examination showed that TCR association rates differed by HLA locus, with DRB1 most and HLA-C fewest.

This TCR was recovered from a man aged 35 to 55 in good health and CMV-seropositive. The sample taken for sequencing was PBMCs. The chain employs TRBV6-1 and TRBJ1-1, with 8 bases identical to TRBD1. The CDR3 nucleotides are TGTGCCAGCAGTCGACAGGGGACAATGAACACTGAAGCTTTCTTT. Its translation: CASSRQGTMNTEAFF.